These T cell receptor beta chains were read from a single sample in a study. TCRdb passed the RT-PCR reads through MiXCR, listing each CDR3 protein once. The data hold fewer than 800,000 distinct CDR3 sequences, with 14% observed a single time. The sample comprised memory CD4+ T cells from blood. The receptors come from a female donor in good health, serving as a healthy control. Each CDR3 is given with its conserved first and last residue. A D gene is named only where the DNA matches it firmly. Clone size appears in some rows only: once, few, many, or a class for an expanded clone.

cdr3_nt cdr3_aa v_call clone_size j_call cdr3_length d_call
TGTGCCAGCAGCTGGACTGGCTACGAGCAGTACTTC CASSWTGYEQYF TRBV7-9 many TRBJ2-7 12 -
TGTGCCAGCAGCTTGGTGCTAGCGGGAGAATTCACCGGGGAGCTGTTTTTT CASSLVLAGEFTGELFF TRBV7-6 many TRBJ2-2 17 TRBD2
TGCGCCAGCAGCTTACCTGGCAGTTCAGGGGAAGCTTTCTTT CASSLPGSSGEAFF TRBV5-1 many TRBJ1-1 14 -
TGTGCCAGCAGAGGGAGTCCCATTCCCGAAGCTTTCTTT CASRGSPIPEAFF TRBV7-2 few TRBJ1-1 13 -
TGTGCCAGCTCTACGGGACAATCGGAAAACATTCAGTACTTC CASSTGQSENIQYF TRBV18 many TRBJ2-4 14 -
TGCGCCAGCAGCCAAAATGTTGGGGGAGGGCCCCAGCATTTT CASSQNVGGGPQHF TRBV4-3 - TRBJ1-5 14 -
TGTGCCAGCAGTCGCCAACAGGGGGCCGTAGAGACCCAGTACTTC CASSRQQGAVETQYF TRBV12-3/TRBV12-4 many TRBJ2-5 15 TRBD1
TGCAGTGCGGATAACTACCGGGCAGGAAGGTACCAAGAGACCCAGTACTTC CSADNYRAGRYQETQYF TRBV20-1 few TRBJ2-5 17 -
TGTGCCAGCAGCCGGGACTTCCTCGAGCAGTACTTC CASSRDFLEQYF TRBV5-4 - TRBJ2-7 12 -
TGTGCCAGCAGCTACCGCCAGACTAGCGGGCCAGATACGCAGTATTTT CASSYRQTSGPDTQYF TRBV11-1 few TRBJ2-3 16 TRBD2
TGTGCCAGCAGTTACTTGCAGGGACCCCATGGCTACACCTTC CASSYLQGPHGYTF TRBV6-5 - TRBJ1-2 14 -
TGCGCCAGCAGCTTGTCGCAGACTTCGCATTCACCCCTCCACTTT CASSLSQTSHSPLHF TRBV5-1 - TRBJ1-6 15 -
TGCAGTGTTAGTCAGTCGGCGTCCTACGAGCAGTACTTC CSVSQSASYEQYF TRBV20-1 - TRBJ2-7 13 -
TGTGCCAGCAGCTTAGAACAAGCATCCTACGAGCAGTACTTC CASSLEQASYEQYF TRBV7-2 many TRBJ2-7 14 -
TGCGCCAGCAGCCCGGGGACAGCCAGTTATCAGCCCCAGCATTTT CASSPGTASYQPQHF TRBV5-1 - TRBJ1-5 15 TRBD1
TGCAGTGCTAGGTTTGAGGGACGGGACTATGGCTACACCTTC CSARFEGRDYGYTF TRBV20-1 few TRBJ1-2 14 -
TGCGCCAGCAGTCAACCAAGGGGGGCCGGCACTCAAGGCGGCAATCAGCCCCAGCATTTT CASSQPRGAGTQGGNQPQHF TRBV23-1 few TRBJ1-5 20 -
TGTGCCAGCAGTTACTTGTCACGGGAGAATGAGCAGTTCTTC CASSYLSRENEQFF TRBV6-5 - TRBJ2-1 14 -
TGTGCCAGCAGTTACTCGAACAGGGGGACAGATACGCAGTATTTT CASSYSNRGTDTQYF TRBV6-6 many TRBJ2-3 15 TRBD1
TGTGCCAGCGCGGCTACAGGAGAACCCTTCGTTAACGAAAAACTGTTTTTT CASAATGEPFVNEKLFF TRBV6-5 - TRBJ1-4 17 -
TGCGCCAGCAGCTCTGGACAGGCTGGGGGCTACACCTTC CASSSGQAGGYTF TRBV5-1 many TRBJ1-2 13 TRBD1
TGCGCCAGCAGCTCGGACGGTAACTATGGCTACACCTTC CASSSDGNYGYTF TRBV5-1 many TRBJ1-2 13 -
TGCGCCAGCAGCCAAGATCTGACTAGCGGGAGTAATGAGCAGTTCTTC CASSQDLTSGSNEQFF TRBV4-1 - TRBJ2-1 16 TRBD2
TGTGCCAGCAGCTTAGACGGGACAGGGTCGAATCAGCCCCAGCATTTT CASSLDGTGSNQPQHF TRBV7-3 few TRBJ1-5 16 TRBD1
TGTGCCAGCAGCTGGACAGGGGGCGGATACGAGCAGTACTTC CASSWTGGGYEQYF TRBV7-2 many TRBJ2-7 14 TRBD1
TGTGCCAGCAGCTTAGTGTGGACTAGCGGGGGATCGAGCACAGATACGCAGTATTTT CASSLVWTSGGSSTDTQYF TRBV11-2 - TRBJ2-3 19 TRBD2
TGCAGCGCCAACTATCGGGGTGAAGATACGCAGTATTTT CSANYRGEDTQYF TRBV29-1 many TRBJ2-3 13 -
TGTGCCAGCTCCGAGGCCGGGAGCTCTGGAAACACCATATATTTT CASSEAGSSGNTIYF TRBV3-1 few TRBJ1-3 15 -
TGTGCCAGCAGGATCAGGGGACTGAACACTGAAGCTTTCTTT CASRIRGLNTEAFF TRBV5-8 - TRBJ1-1 14 -
TGCGCCAGCAGCCAAGGGTGGGGTACCGGGGAGCTGTTTTTT CASSQGWGTGELFF TRBV4-1 few TRBJ2-2 14 -
TGCAGTGCTCCCGGGACCTCGGGCGAGACCCAGTACTTC CSAPGTSGETQYF TRBV20-1 many TRBJ2-5 13 -
TGTGCCACCAGTGACTCGGGACCGAACAGGTCTAACTATGGCTACACCTTC CATSDSGPNRSNYGYTF TRBV24-1 few TRBJ1-2 17 -
TGTGCCAGCAGCCCTGCCTTGGGGGTTCTGAACACTGAAGCTTTCTTT CASSPALGVLNTEAFF TRBV7-2 - TRBJ1-1 16 -